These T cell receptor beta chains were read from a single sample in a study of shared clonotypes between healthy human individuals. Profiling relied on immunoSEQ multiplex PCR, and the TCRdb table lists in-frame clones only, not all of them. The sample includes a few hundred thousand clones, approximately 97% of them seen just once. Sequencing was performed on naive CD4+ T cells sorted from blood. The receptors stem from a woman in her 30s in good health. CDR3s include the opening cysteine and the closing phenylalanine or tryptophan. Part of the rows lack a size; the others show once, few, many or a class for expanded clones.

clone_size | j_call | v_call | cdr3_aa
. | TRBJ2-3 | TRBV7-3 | CASNPGQGAHTQYF
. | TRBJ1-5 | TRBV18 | CASSPGPSWVGNQPQHF
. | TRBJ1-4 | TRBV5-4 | CASSLVGSTEKLFF
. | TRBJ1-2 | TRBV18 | CASSPWQSNYGYTF
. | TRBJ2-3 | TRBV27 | CASSFPGTSGGGPDTQYF
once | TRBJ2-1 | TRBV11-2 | CASTSGRRYNEQFF
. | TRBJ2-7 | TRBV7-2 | CASSLDSGGRYEQYF
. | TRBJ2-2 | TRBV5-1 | CASSLGGQSTGELFF
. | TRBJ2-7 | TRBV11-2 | CASSLAPGAGYYEQYF
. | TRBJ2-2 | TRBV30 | CAWSFLGTGELFF
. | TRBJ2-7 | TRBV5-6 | CASSLLQGGNEQYF
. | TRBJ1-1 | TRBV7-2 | CASSWDSTNTEAFF
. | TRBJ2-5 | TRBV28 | CASSLSPLTGAYQETQYF
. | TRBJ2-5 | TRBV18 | CASSPGLRETQYF
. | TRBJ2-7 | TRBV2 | CASSGQGITSGRRAYEQYF
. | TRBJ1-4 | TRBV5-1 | CASSFAALSTNEKLFF
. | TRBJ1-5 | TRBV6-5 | CASSTGPNQPQHF